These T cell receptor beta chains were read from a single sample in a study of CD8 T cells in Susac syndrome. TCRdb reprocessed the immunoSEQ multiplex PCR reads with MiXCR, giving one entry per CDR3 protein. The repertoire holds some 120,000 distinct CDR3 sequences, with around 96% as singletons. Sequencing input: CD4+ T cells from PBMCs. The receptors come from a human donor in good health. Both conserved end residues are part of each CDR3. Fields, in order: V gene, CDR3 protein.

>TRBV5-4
CASSFWTAYASGANVLTF
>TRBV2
CASSEASYEQYF
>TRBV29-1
CSVTRDRNTGELFF
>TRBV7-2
CASSLGGQGNGYEQFF
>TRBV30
CAWSVTSGLETQYF
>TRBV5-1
CASSRLPGVSYNEQFF
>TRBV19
CASRAGTEEKLFF
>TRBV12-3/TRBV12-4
CASSLGGPGTQYF
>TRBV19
CASSPWGSSKNIQYF
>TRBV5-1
CASSEDRAYNEQFF
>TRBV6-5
CASSPGRFTDTQYF
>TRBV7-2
CASSPGVASGRLFYEQYF
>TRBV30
CAWSVGTSGNEQFF
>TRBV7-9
CASRPGSPDTQYF
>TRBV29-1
CSTTGQGDTEAFF
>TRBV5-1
CASSATSGINLADEQFF
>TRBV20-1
CSAEGGAVAKNIQYF
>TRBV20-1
CRLLRGTENTEAFF
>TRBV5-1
CASSLSLTGVNTEAFF
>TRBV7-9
CASSFGDRGNEAFF
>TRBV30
CAWTTGFSGNTIYF
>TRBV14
CASSQSMGQPQHF
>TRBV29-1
CSVEGGSTYNEQFF
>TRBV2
CASSFYARATEAFF
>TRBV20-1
CSAREPGHTGTGELFF
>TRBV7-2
CASSFPGGRNEQFF
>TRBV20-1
CSAQDRAETQYF
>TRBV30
CAWRESGGNYEQYF
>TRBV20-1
CSARIMGSETQYF
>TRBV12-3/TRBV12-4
CASRGGLAGGGYTQYF
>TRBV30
CAWNRQISTDTQYF
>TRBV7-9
CASSLTDGGYGYTF
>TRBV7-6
CASSLLIADGTQYF
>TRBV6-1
CAIAKFSGYGSHEQYF
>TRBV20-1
CSAGPSKGETQYF
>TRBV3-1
CASSLLRAHGETQYF
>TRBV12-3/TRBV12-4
CASSFTEGGETQYF
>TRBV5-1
CASSRDIQETQYF
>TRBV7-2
CASSPRTGNQPQHF
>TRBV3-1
CASSLGELTMFKQFF
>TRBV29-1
CSVEPGQGGGYTF
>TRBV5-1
CASSLVGQGALTEAFF
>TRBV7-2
CASSLAGTLTF
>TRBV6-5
CASGTGWGTQYF
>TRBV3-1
CASSPGLSSGRADTQYF
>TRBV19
CASTGVSGGELFF
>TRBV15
CATAAWGLNTEAFF
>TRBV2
CASREQGVGTEAFF
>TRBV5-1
CASSFSGTDTDTQYF
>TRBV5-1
CASSLGQSGANVLTF
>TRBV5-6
CASSTRDSGRPYEQYF
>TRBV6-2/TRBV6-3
CASSYSAERIYGYTF